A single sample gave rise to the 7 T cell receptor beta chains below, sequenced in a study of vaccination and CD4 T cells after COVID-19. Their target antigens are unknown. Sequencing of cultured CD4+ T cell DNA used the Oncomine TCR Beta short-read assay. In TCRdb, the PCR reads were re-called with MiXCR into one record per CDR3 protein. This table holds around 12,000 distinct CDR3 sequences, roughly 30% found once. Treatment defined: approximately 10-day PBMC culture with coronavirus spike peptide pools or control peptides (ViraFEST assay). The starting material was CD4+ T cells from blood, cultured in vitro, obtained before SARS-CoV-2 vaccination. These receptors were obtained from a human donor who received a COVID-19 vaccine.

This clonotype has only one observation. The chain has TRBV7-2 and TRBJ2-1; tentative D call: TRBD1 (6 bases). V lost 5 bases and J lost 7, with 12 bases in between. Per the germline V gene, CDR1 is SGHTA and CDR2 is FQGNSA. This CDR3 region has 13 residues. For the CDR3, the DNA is TGTGCCAGCAGCCAGGGCAGGGGAAATGAGCAGTTCTTC. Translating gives CASSQGRGNEQFF.

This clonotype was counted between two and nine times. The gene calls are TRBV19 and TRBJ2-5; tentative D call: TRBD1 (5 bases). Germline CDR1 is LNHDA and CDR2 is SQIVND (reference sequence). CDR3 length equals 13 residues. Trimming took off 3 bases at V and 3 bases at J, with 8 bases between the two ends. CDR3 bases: TGTGCCAGTAGTATGGTAGGGGAAGAGACCCAGTACTTC. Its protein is CASSMVGEETQYF.

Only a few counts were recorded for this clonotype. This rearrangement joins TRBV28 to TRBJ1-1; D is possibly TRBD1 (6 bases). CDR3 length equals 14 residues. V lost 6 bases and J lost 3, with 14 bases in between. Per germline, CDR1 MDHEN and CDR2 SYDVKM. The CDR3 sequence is CASRGGGSYTEAFF. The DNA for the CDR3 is TGTGCCAGCAGGGGGGGCGGTTCGTACACTGAAGCTTTCTTT.

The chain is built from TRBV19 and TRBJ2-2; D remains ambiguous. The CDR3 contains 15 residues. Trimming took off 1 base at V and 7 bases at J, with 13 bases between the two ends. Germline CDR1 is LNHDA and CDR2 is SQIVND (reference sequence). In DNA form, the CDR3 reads TGTGCCAGTAGTATAGGGGCAGGAAGAAGCGGGGAGCTGTTTTTT. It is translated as CASSIGAGRSGELFF.

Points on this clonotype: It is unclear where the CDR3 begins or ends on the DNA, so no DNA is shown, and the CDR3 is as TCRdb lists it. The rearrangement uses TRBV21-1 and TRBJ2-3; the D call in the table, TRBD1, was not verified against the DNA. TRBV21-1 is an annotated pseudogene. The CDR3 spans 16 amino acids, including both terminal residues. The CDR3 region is CASSTFGRGAEDTQYF.

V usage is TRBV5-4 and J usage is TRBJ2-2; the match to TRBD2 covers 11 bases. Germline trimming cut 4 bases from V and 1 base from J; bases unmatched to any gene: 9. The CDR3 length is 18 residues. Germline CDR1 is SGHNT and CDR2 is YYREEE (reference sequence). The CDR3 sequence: CASSRDLGLAGNTGELFF. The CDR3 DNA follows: TGTGCCAGCAGCCGGGACCTTGGACTAGCGGGGAACACCGGGGAGCTGTTTTTT.

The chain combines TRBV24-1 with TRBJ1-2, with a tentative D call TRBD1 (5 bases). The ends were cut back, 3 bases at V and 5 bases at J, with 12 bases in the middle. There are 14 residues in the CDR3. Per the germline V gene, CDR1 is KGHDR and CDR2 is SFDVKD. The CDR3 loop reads CATSDNSGTYGYTF. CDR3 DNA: TGTGCCACCAGTGATAACTCCGGGACGTATGGCTACACCTTC.